The 16 T cell receptor beta chains below were found in one sample sequenced in a study of immune heterogeneity within non-small cell lung tumors. At 550 to 700 ng per sample, bulk tumor genomic DNA provided the template. Widely spaced biopsies, several per primary tumor, were obtained at surgery. Each patient presented with untreated, newly diagnosed non-small cell lung cancer and received curative surgery. Multiplex PCR relied on 32 V and 13 J primers to amplify TCR beta CDR3. TCRdb processed the multiplex PCR reads anew with MiXCR; each CDR3 protein has one entry. The sample has 21,000 or so distinct CDR3 sequences, roughly 30% seen once. Sequencing used lung tumor tissue. Receptors were obtained from a man aged 40-49 years with non-small cell lung cancer.

V and J are TRBV5-4 and TRBJ2-3; D call uncertain. Trimming removed 0 bases from V and 0 bases from J, with 8 bases in between. In germline, CDR1 is SGHNT, CDR2 YYREEE (reference sequence). This CDR3 contains 15 residues. Here the CDR3 reads CASSLGQESTDTQYF. CDR3 nucleotide sequence: TGTGCCAGCAGCTTGGGGCAAGAAAGCACAGATACGCAGTATTTT.

V and J are TRBV24-1 and TRBJ2-1; weak D call: TRBD1 (5 bases). The CDR3 sequence is 14 residues long. Looked up from germline, CDR1 is KGHDR and CDR2 is SFDVKD. V was shortened by 3 bases and J by 10 bases, with 15 bases between the two germline ends. The CDR3 nucleotides read TGTGCCACCAGTGATAATAGGGGAACCAAAGAGCAGTTCTTC. This sequence encodes CATSDNRGTKEQFF.

Details on this clonotype: A much more abundant neighbour one base away suggests this may be a read error. This chain connects TRBV30 to TRBJ2-7, with 9 bases identical to TRBD2. Germline CDR1 and CDR2: GTSNPN and SVGIG (reference sequence). With V trimmed by 2 bases and J by 1 base, 12 bases remained unmatched. This CDR3 spans 17 amino acids. CDR3: CAWSPMTSGGLSYEQYF. The CDR3 nucleotides read TGTGCCTGGAGTCCCATGACTAGCGGAGGCCTTTCCTACGAGCAGTACTTC.

The genes are TRBV12-3 or TRBV12-4 and TRBJ2-3; 11 bases agree with TRBD2. The CDR3 runs 15 residues. Losses at the gene ends were 6 bases for V and 9 bases for J; bases not matched to a gene: 11. The CDR3 reads CASSRLAGSGDTQYF. The CDR3 coding sequence is TGTGCCAGCAGCCGACTAGCGGGGTCAGGAGACACGCAGTATTTT.

The chain has TRBV5-4 and TRBJ2-5, with D possibly being TRBD2 (6 bases). V was pared by 2 bases and J by 2 bases, with 10 bases between. In germline, CDR1 is SGHNT, CDR2 YYREEE (reference sequence). The CDR3 length is 14 residues. The CDR3 DNA is TGTGCCAGCAGCTTAGCGGGCTCACAAGAGACCCAGTACTTC. Translation: CASSLAGSQETQYF.

In this sample, this clonotype is medium-sized. The rearrangement links TRBV10-1 to TRBJ1-2; possibly TRBD1 for D (5 bases). The CDR3 runs to 14 residues. Germline assignment: CDR1 WNHNN and CDR2 SYGVQD (reference sequence). Trimming took off 0 bases at V and 4 bases at J, with 9 bases between the two ends. CDR3 sequence: CASSESGVGYGYTF. CDR3 DNA: TGCGCCAGCAGTGAGTCGGGGGTCGGCTATGGCTACACCTTC.

Remarks on this clonotype: At one end the junction does not follow the germline gene, possibly because of a read error. The chain couples TRBV27 to TRBJ2-7; perhaps D is TRBD1 or TRBD2 (5 bases each). The V gene's germline CDR1 is MNHEY and CDR2 SMNVEV (reference sequence). This CDR3 spans 20 amino acids. CDR3 bases: TGTACCGGACGGTATCATGGTGTAACATTGTGGGGACGTCGCGGGTACGGGCAGTACTTC. Amino acids: CTGRYHGVTLWGRRGYGQYF.

This clonotype showed up many times. V usage is TRBV7-2 and J usage is TRBJ2-7; no firm D call. CDR3 length: 13 residues. V was clipped by 7 bases and J by 10 bases, with 20 bases between them. Germline V gene sequence: CDR1 SGHTA, CDR2 FQGNSA. For the CDR3, the DNA is TGTGCCAGCACCCCTGGGGTCAGCTCTTCACAGTACTTC. Residues: CASTPGVSSSQYF. The full variable domain, with the rest looked up from reference TRBV7-2 and TRBJ2-7, is GAGVSQSPSNKVTEKGKDVELRCDPISGHTALYWYRQSLGQGLEFLIYFQGNSAPDKSGLPSDRFSAERTGGSVSTLTIQRTQQEDSAVYLCASTPGVSSSQYFGPGTRLTVT.

This clonotype was counted only a few times. The V gene is TRBV19, the J gene TRBJ2-7, with D perhaps matching TRBD2 (6 bases). The V end was cut by 4 bases, the J end by 2 bases, with 15 bases between. Looked up from germline, CDR1 is LNHDA and CDR2 is SQIVND (reference sequence). The CDR3 spans 15 residues. CDR3 loop: CASSNLGGGPYEQYF. DNA for the CDR3: TGTGCCAGTAGTAATCTCGGGGGAGGACCCTACGAGCAGTACTTC.

The chain carries TRBV3-1 and TRBJ2-7; TRBD2 matches 14 bases. CDR3 size: 21 residues. CDR1 is LGHDT, CDR2 YNNKEL, per germline (reference sequence). The J segment lost 5 bases and the V segment lost 3 bases, leaving 21 bases of the junction unmatched. The DNA of the CDR3 is TGTGCCAGCAGCCAGGCTGCTGCCGGGACTAGCGGGAGCCACAAGGCCCACGAGCAGTACTTC. Residues: CASSQAAAGTSGSHKAHEQYF.

This chain uses TRBV6-4 with TRBJ2-3, with 7 bases fitting TRBD2. Trimming at V came to 8 bases and at J to 1 base, leaving 6 bases not matched to a gene. Germline V gene data show CDR1 as MRHNA and CDR2 as SNTAGT. This CDR3 region has 14 residues. The CDR3 sequence is CASGPSGGTDTQYF. Written as DNA, the CDR3 is TGTGCCAGCGGTCCCAGCGGGGGCACAGATACGCAGTATTTT.

This clonotype is a singleton in its sample. The V call is TRBV15, the J call TRBJ2-6, with D uncertain. This CDR3 has 16 amino acids. Trimming pared 2 bases from V and 1 base from J, leaving 9 bases between. CDR1 and CDR2 from the germline V gene are LNHNV and YYDKDF (reference sequence). The CDR3 is CATSRYRASGANVLTF. The CDR3 DNA reads TGTGCCACCAGCAGATATAGGGCGTCTGGGGCCAACGTCCTGACTTTC. The entire variable domain, with the rest obtained from reference TRBV15 and TRBJ2-6, is as follows: DAMVIQNPRYQVTQFGKPVTLSCSQTLNHNVMYWYQQKSSQAPKLLFHYYDKDFNNEADTPDNFQSRRPNTSFCFLDIRSPGLGDTAMYLCATSRYRASGANVLTFGAGSRLTVL.

The table lists this clonotype with a few counts. The genes are TRBV11-2 and TRBJ2-1, with 9 bases lining up with TRBD2. The CDR3 spans 19 residues. Unmatched junction bases numbered 13, after V lost 4 bases and J lost 0 bases. Germline CDR1 and CDR2: SGHAT and FQNNGV. CDR3: CASSSPSASGTSSYNEQFF. CDR3 DNA: TGTGCCAGCAGCTCCCCTTCGGCTAGCGGGACAAGCTCCTACAATGAGCAGTTCTTC.

The chain recombines TRBV5-6 with TRBJ2-5; D is uncertain. V lost 0 bases, J lost 4 bases, and 1 base lay in between. The CDR3 consists of 11 residues. CDR1 is SGHDT and CDR2 is YYEEEE in the germline V gene. The CDR3 here is CASSLVETQYF. The CDR3 nucleotides are TGTGCCAGCAGCTTGGTAGAGACCCAGTACTTC.

The CDR3: CASSLSGGSVEQFF. DNA of the CDR3: TGTGCCAGCAGCTTATCCGGCGGGAGCGTTGAGCAGTTCTTC. The chain is built from TRBV7-2 and TRBJ2-1, with TRBD2 matching over 7 bases. V shed 2 bases, J shed 9 bases, and the junction held 7 bases outside the gene matches. CDR1 and CDR2 from the germline V gene are SGHTA and FQGNSA. There are 14 residues in the CDR3.

This clonotype came up many times. The chain has TRBV25-1 and TRBJ1-5; no clear D gene. The CDR3 has 14 amino acids. The V gene lost 4 bases and the J gene lost 0 bases, with 7 bases spanning the gap. Per germline, CDR1 MGHDK and CDR2 SYGVNS. CDR3 coding DNA: TGTGCCAGCAGTGGGCAAAATAGCAATCAGCCCCAGCATTTT. This gives the protein CASSGQNSNQPQHF.